The 8 T cell receptor beta chains presented below share a single source sample, sequenced in a study of cytomegalovirus exposure and HLA in healthy donors. The PCR had 60 Vbeta and 13 Jbeta primers. Profiled with immunoSEQ multiplex PCR; TCRdb holds only in-frame clones, not every one. The sample records roughly 100,000 clones, about 71% being singletons. The source material was PBMCs. All receptors derive from a boy aged 5 to 17 in good health and CMV-seronegative.

This chain joins TRBV6-1 and TRBJ2-7, with a weak D call TRBD1 (6 bases). The germline V gene has CDR1 MNHNS and CDR2 SASEGT. This CDR3 contains 14 residues. Trimming pared 4 bases from V and 2 bases from J, leaving 12 bases between. Here the CDR3 reads CASSVNRVAYEQYF. CDR3 DNA: TGTGCCAGCAGTGTTAACAGGGTGGCCTACGAGCAGTACTTC.

The CDR3 bases are TGTGCCAGCAGCTTAAATGAGGGGGTAGGCACTGAAGCTTTCTTT. It specifies CASSLNEGVGTEAFF. The chain recombines TRBV7-3 with TRBJ1-1; tentative D call: TRBD1 (6 bases). V dropped 1 base and J dropped 4 bases, with 13 bases sitting between them. The CDR3 runs to 15 residues. CDR1 SGHTA and CDR2 FQGTGA come from the germline V gene.

V and J are TRBV29-1 and TRBJ2-3; 12 bases match TRBD2. The V and J ends lost 0 bases and 2 bases, in that order; junction bases with no gene match: 24. CDR1 is SQVTM and CDR2 is ANQGSEA in the germline V gene. This CDR3 region has 23 residues. The CDR3 reads CSVEDLPGCELAGGDPNTDTQYF. The CDR3 DNA sequence: TGCAGCGTTGAAGATCTCCCTGGGTGCGAACTAGCGGGAGGTGACCCAAACACAGATACGCAGTATTTT.

The chain has TRBV25-1 and TRBJ2-7; 8 nucleotides agree with TRBD1. After removal of 5 bases from V and 2 bases from J, the junction contained 11 bases not matched to a gene. Germline V gene data show CDR1 as MGHDK and CDR2 as SYGVNS. The CDR3 runs 16 residues. The CDR3: CASSYPTGTGAYEQYF. The CDR3 nucleotides are TGTGCCAGCAGTTACCCCACCGGGACAGGCGCCTACGAGCAGTACTTC.

V gene TRBV7-9 combines with J gene TRBJ1-4; 8 nucleotides agree with TRBD1. Trimming at V came to 3 bases and at J to 5 bases, leaving 5 bases not matched to a gene. Germline lookup yields CDR1 SEHNR and CDR2 FQNEAQ (reference sequence). There are 15 residues in the CDR3. CDR3 sequence (DNA): TGTGCCAGCAGCTTCGGGACAGGTGAAAATGAAAAACTGTTTTTT. Amino acids: CASSFGTGENEKLFF. Full variable domain (missing parts from reference TRBV7-9 and TRBJ1-4): DTGVSQNPRHKITKRGQNVTFRCDPISEHNRLYWYRQTLGQGPEFLTYFQNEAQLEKSRLLSDRFSAERPKGSFSTLEIQRTEQGDSAMYLCASSFGTGENEKLFFGSGTQLSVL.

The chain joins TRBV7-9 to TRBJ1-5, with 10 bases aligning to TRBD1. CDR1 is SEHNR and CDR2 is FQNEAQ in the germline V gene (reference sequence). There are 16 residues in the CDR3. V lost 1 base to trimming and J lost 3 bases; unmatched junction nucleotides: 3. CDR3 DNA sequence: TGTGCCAGCAGCTTAGGGACAGGGGGGGTCAATCAGCCCCAGCATTTT. Its protein product is CASSLGTGGVNQPQHF. Full variable domain (outside the CDR3, taken from reference TRBV7-9 and TRBJ1-5): DTGVSQNPRHKITKRGQNVTFRCDPISEHNRLYWYRQTLGQGPEFLTYFQNEAQLEKSRLLSDRFSAERPKGSFSTLEIQRTEQGDSAMYLCASSLGTGGVNQPQHFGDGTRLSIL.

The V gene is TRBV19, the J gene TRBJ1-6, with D unresolved. V was clipped by 3 bases and J by 0 bases, with 3 bases between them. Germline V gene data show CDR1 as LNHDA and CDR2 as SQIVND (reference sequence). The CDR3 extends over 14 amino acids. CDR3 DNA sequence: TGTGCCAGTAGTATGAGCTCCTATAATTCACCCCTCCACTTT. Its translation is CASSMSSYNSPLHF.

The chain carries TRBV7-8 and TRBJ1-5, with TRBD1 as a possible D gene (6 bases). The CDR3 contains 17 residues. V lost 5 bases, J lost 4 bases, and 21 bases lay in between. Germline assignment: CDR1 SGHVS and CDR2 FQNEAQ. CDR3 amino acids: CASSLHTRGSGNQPQHF. In nucleotides, the CDR3 is TGTGCCAGCAGCCTACACACTAGGGGGTCAGGTAATCAGCCCCAGCATTTT.